These 32 T cell receptor beta chains were all obtained from the same sample, sequenced in a study of OX40 agonist ivuxolimab in advanced cancers. Assay: immunoSEQ multiplex PCR; the TCRdb copy retains only in-frame clones and omits some. The repertoire holds 15,000 to 20,000 clones, with 90% to 95% as singletons. The starting material was CD4+ or CD8+ T cells sorted from blood, obtained in a trial of the OX40 agonist ivuxolimab. The source is an adult with an advanced solid tumor such as melanoma, head and neck, liver or kidney cancer.

This chain connects TRBV5-1 to TRBJ1-1, with D unresolved. The CDR3 has 18 amino acids. Germline V gene data show CDR1 as SGHRS and CDR2 as YFSETQ. The V gene lost 0 bases and the J gene lost 0 bases, with 18 bases spanning the gap. In DNA form, the CDR3 reads TGCGCCAGCAGCTTGGTTCCCCCAACCCCCCTCTTGAACACTGAAGCTTTCTTT. This translates into CASSLVPPTPLLNTEAFF.

This rearrangement joins TRBV29-1 to TRBJ2-3, with 10 bases lining up with TRBD2. This CDR3 has 14 amino acids. With V trimmed by 8 bases and J by 4 bases, 9 bases remained unmatched. Germline CDR1 reads SQVTM; CDR2 reads ANQGSEA. The CDR3 bases are TGCAGCTCCCGAGCGGGGGGGCGAGCAGATACGCAGTATTTT. This sequence encodes CSSRAGGRADTQYF.

The chain has TRBV19 and TRBJ2-7, with TRBD1 identical over 10 bases. J was trimmed by 3 bases and V by 5 bases; bases with no gene match: 4. The CDR3 loop spans 14 amino acids. In germline, CDR1 is LNHDA, CDR2 SQIVND (reference sequence). The CDR3 DNA is TGTGCCAGTAGTTTGGGACAGGGGAACTACGAGCAGTACTTC. This translates into CASSLGQGNYEQYF.

This chain links TRBV5-1 with TRBJ2-5; TRBD2 is a possible D gene (6 bases). Deletions cut 7 bases from V and 5 bases from J, with 21 bases between. The germline gives CDR1 SGHRS, CDR2 YFSETQ. The CDR3 is made up of 15 amino acids. CDR3 DNA sequence: TGCGCCAGCTTCCCGGGACTCCCCGATTGGGAGACCCAGTACTTC. Translated, it gives CASFPGLPDWETQYF. Supplemented by reference TRBV5-1 and TRBJ2-5, the full variable domain reads KAGVTQTPRYLIKTRGQQVTLSCSPISGHRSVSWYQQTPGQGLQFLFEYFSETQRNKGNFPGRFSGRQFSNSRSEMNVSTLELGDSALYLCASFPGLPDWETQYFGPGTRLLVL.

The rearrangement links TRBV6-6 to TRBJ2-7; the D is unclear. V was shortened by 6 bases and J by 4 bases, with 13 bases between the two germline ends. CDR3 length: 13 amino acids. Germline assignment: CDR1 MNHNY and CDR2 SVGAGI (reference sequence). CDR3 loop: CASRIEAGYEQYF. CDR3 bases: TGTGCCAGCAGAATAGAAGCTGGGTACGAGCAGTACTTC.

The rearrangement uses TRBV27 and TRBJ2-1; 12 positions match TRBD1. Germline values: CDR1 MNHEY, CDR2 SMNVEV (reference sequence). With 5 bases clipped from V and 7 bases from J, the junction kept 15 bases outside the gene matches. This CDR3 is built from 18 residues. CDR3 in DNA: TGTGCCAGCAGTATCCCCCTTACCGGGACAGGGGGCTTTAATGAGCAGTTCTTC. Translation gives CASSIPLTGTGGFNEQFF.

V gene TRBV7-9 combines with J gene TRBJ2-7, with D possibly matching TRBD1 (5 bases). The CDR3 sequence is 13 residues long. V dropped 5 bases and J dropped 6 bases, with 14 bases sitting between them. Germline V gene sequence: CDR1 SEHNR, CDR2 FQNEAQ (reference sequence). The CDR3 nucleotides read TGTGCCAGCAGCCCCCGTGGGGCTACCGAGCAGTACTTC. Translation gives CASSPRGATEQYF.

V gene TRBV9 combines with J gene TRBJ1-2; D is unresolved. This CDR3 has 13 residues. Germline CDR1 SGDLS, CDR2 YYNGEE. The ends were cut back, 0 bases at V and 2 bases at J, with 5 bases in the middle. The CDR3 coding sequence is TGTGCCAGCAGCGTAGTACAGAACTATGGCTACACCTTC. Encoded protein: CASSVVQNYGYTF.

The rearrangement joins TRBV28 to TRBJ2-7, with 8 bases that match TRBD1. There are 15 residues in the CDR3. In germline, CDR1 is MDHEN, CDR2 SYDVKM. Trimming removed 6 bases from V and 5 bases from J; junction bases left unmatched: 12. The CDR3 region has the DNA TGTGCCAGCAGGGCTATTCGGACAGGGTTTCACGAGCAGTACTTC. It codes for CASRAIRTGFHEQYF.

The CDR3 nucleotides are TGTGCCAGCAGCCTACTGCCTGCCGAGCAGTACTTC. As protein: CASSLLPAEQYF. The genes are TRBV5-6 and TRBJ2-7; no firm D call. CDR3 size: 12 residues. Trimming left V 4 bases short and J 6 bases short, with 11 bases between. CDR1 is SGHDT, CDR2 YYEEEE, per germline.

This clone was seen once. The chain is built from TRBV19 and TRBJ1-3; no clear D gene. The CDR3 totals 15 residues. V was pared by 8 bases and J by 2 bases, with 16 bases between. CDR1 is LNHDA and CDR2 is SQIVND in the germline V gene (reference sequence). This CDR3 is CASQTNAGTGNTIYF. CDR3 in DNA: TGTGCCAGTCAAACGAACGCTGGGACTGGAAACACCATATATTTT.

The rearrangement links TRBV6-1 to TRBJ1-2; unclear D gene. Looked up from germline, CDR1 is MNHNS and CDR2 is SASEGT. CDR3 length: 11 amino acids. The V and J ends lost 4 bases and 7 bases respectively, with 7 bases between them. DNA for the CDR3: TGTGCCAGCAGTGTGGGATTTGGCTACACCTTC. This codes for CASSVGFGYTF.

The J gene is TRBJ2-7, the V gene TRBV6-6; perhaps TRBD1 as D (6 bases). Germline loops: CDR1 MNHNY, CDR2 SVGAGI (reference sequence). V was cut by 2 bases and J by 3 bases, with 11 bases left in between. This CDR3 contains 14 residues. CDR3 residues: CASSYTGQFYEQYF. DNA of the CDR3: TGTGCCAGCAGTTACACCGGACAGTTCTACGAGCAGTACTTC.

The J gene is TRBJ1-2, the V gene TRBV27, with 11 positions matching TRBD1. CDR1 and CDR2 from the germline V gene are MNHEY and SMNVEV (reference sequence). The CDR3 has 14 residues. The junction had 4 bases not matched to a gene; V was cut back by 3 bases and J by 7 bases. The CDR3, as DNA: TGTGCCAGCAGTTTTTACGGGACAGGGGGTGGCTACACCTTC. Protein product: CASSFYGTGGGYTF.

The chain carries TRBV5-1 and TRBJ2-5, with 8 bases aligning to TRBD1. After removal of 5 bases from V and 3 bases from J, the junction contained 6 bases not matched to a gene. Germline V CDR1 and CDR2: SGHRS, YFSETQ. CDR3 length: 14 residues. CDR3 residues: CASSRTGFEETQYF. The CDR3 DNA reads as TGCGCCAGCAGTCGGACAGGGTTTGAAGAGACCCAGTACTTC.

This clone has just one count. The chain employs TRBV6-5 and TRBJ1-1, with 10 bases identical to TRBD1. The CDR3 consists of 15 residues. The ends lost 6 bases at V and 4 bases at J; junction bases unmatched: 8. Germline-derived CDR1 and CDR2 are MNHEY and SVGAGI. DNA for the CDR3: TGTGCCAGCAGCGGTCCGGGACAGGGGATCACTGAAGCTTTCTTT. The encoded protein is CASSGPGQGITEAFF.

This chain joins TRBV19 and TRBJ2-2, with 7 bases aligning to TRBD2. CDR3 size: 13 residues. V shed 9 bases and J 6 bases; nucleotides not matched to a gene: 7. Germline V gives CDR1 LNHDA, CDR2 SQIVND (reference sequence). The CDR3 reads CASHGGGAGELFF. The CDR3 nucleotides are TGTGCCAGCCACGGTGGGGGGGCCGGGGAGCTGTTTTTT. Combining the CDR3 with reference TRBV19 and TRBJ2-2 gives the whole variable domain DGGITQSPKYLFRKEGQNVTLSCEQNLNHDAMYWYRQDPGQGLRLIYYSQIVNDFQKGDIAEGYSVSREKKESFPLTVTSAQKNPTAFYLCASHGGGAGELFFGEGSRLTVL.

The sample holds a few counts of this clone. The J gene is TRBJ2-2, the V gene TRBV6-4; D is possibly TRBD2 (5 bases). Germline CDR1 is MRHNA and CDR2 is SNTAGT. The CDR3 spans 14 residues. Deletions cut 0 bases from V and 3 bases from J, with 5 bases between. DNA of the CDR3: TGTGCCAGCAGTGACTCGAGGGACACCGGGGAGCTGTTTTTT. Translating gives CASSDSRDTGELFF.

The chain recombines TRBV11-2 with TRBJ2-5; D is possibly TRBD1 or TRBD2 (5 bases each). The J call may be incorrect, as the DNA end agrees better with TRBJ2-7. CDR1 SGHAT and CDR2 FQNNGV come from the germline V gene. This CDR3 contains 14 residues. CDR3 coding DNA: TGTGCCAGCAGCTATCCGGGGCGGATATACGAGCAGTACTTC. It yields the protein CASSYPGRIYEQYF.

The rearrangement links TRBV5-8 to TRBJ2-2; D may be TRBD1 (5 bases). V was shortened by 6 bases and J by 0 bases, with 9 bases between the two germline ends. Per the germline V gene, CDR1 is SGHTS and CDR2 is YDEGEE. CDR3 length equals 14 residues. CDR3 residues: CASNDSPNTGELFF. The DNA for the CDR3 is TGTGCCAGCAACGACAGCCCGAACACCGGGGAGCTGTTTTTT.

V and J are TRBV5-6 and TRBJ1-1; D might be TRBD1 (5 bases). Germline V gene sequence: CDR1 SGHDT, CDR2 YYEEEE. The CDR3 has 15 residues. V was pared by 0 bases and J by 3 bases, with 12 bases between. CDR3 bases: TGTGCCAGCAGCTTGGTTCAGGGAGTAGACACTGAAGCTTTCTTT. This encodes CASSLVQGVDTEAFF.

V gene TRBV28 combines with J gene TRBJ2-2; weak D call: TRBD2 (5 bases). The length of the CDR3 is 14 residues. V lost 5 bases and J 4 bases, leaving 11 bases between the germline ends. Germline V gene sequence: CDR1 MDHEN, CDR2 SYDVKM. The CDR3 nucleotides are TGTGCCAGCAGTCTAGGACTCCGCACCGGGGAGCTGTTTTTT. Translation: CASSLGLRTGELFF. Variable domain in full (rest from reference TRBV28 and TRBJ2-2): DVKVTQSSRYLVKRTGEKVFLECVQDMDHENMFWYRQDPGLGLRLIYFSYDVKMKEKGDIPEGYSVSREKKERFSLILESASTNQTSMYLCASSLGLRTGELFFGEGSRLTVL.

The rearrangement joins TRBV9 to TRBJ2-3; TRBD2 matches 10 bases. The junction had 11 bases not matched to a gene; V was cut back by 5 bases and J by 2 bases. Germline values: CDR1 SGDLS, CDR2 YYNGEE. The CDR3 has 17 amino acids. For the CDR3, the DNA is TGTGCCAGCAGTCTAGCGGGGGCAGGCCTAACCACAGATACGCAGTATTTT. It specifies CASSLAGAGLTTDTQYF. The full variable domain, completed using reference TRBV9 and TRBJ2-3, is DSGVTQTPKHLITATGQRVTLRCSPRSGDLSVYWYQQSLDQGLQFLIQYYNGEERAKGNILERFSAQQFPDLHSELNLSSLELGDSALYFCASSLAGAGLTTDTQYFGPGTRLTVL.

V usage is TRBV4-1 and J usage is TRBJ2-7; the D call may be TRBD1 or TRBD2 (6 bases each). With 4 bases removed from V and 4 bases from J, the gap between germline ends came to 20 bases. This CDR3 has 16 amino acids. From germline, CDR1 is MGHRA and CDR2 YSYEKL. Here the CDR3 reads CASSRAGPVGQYEQYF. Here the CDR3 DNA reads TGCGCCAGCAGCCGGGCGGGGCCCGTGGGACAATACGAGCAGTACTTC.

The V gene is TRBV11-2, the J gene TRBJ2-7; possibly TRBD1 or TRBD2 for D (5 bases each). V lost 4 bases to trimming and J lost 2 bases, with 12 bases between them. The germline gives CDR1 SGHAT, CDR2 FQNNGV. The CDR3 is made up of 14 amino acids. CDR3 sequence: CASSSWGSTYEQYF. The CDR3 bases are TGTGCCAGCAGCTCCTGGGGGTCAACCTACGAGCAGTACTTC.

V and J are TRBV28 and TRBJ2-7; 10 bases map to TRBD1. CDR1 MDHEN and CDR2 SYDVKM come from the germline V gene. The CDR3 extends over 14 amino acids. V was pared by 9 bases and J by 3 bases, with 8 bases of the junction left unmatched. The CDR3 sequence: CASEPGTGDYEQYF. The DNA of the CDR3 is TGTGCCAGTGAACCCGGGACAGGGGACTACGAGCAGTACTTC.

The rearrangement links TRBV28 to TRBJ1-1; tentatively, D is TRBD1 (5 bases). Germline V gene lookup returns CDR1 MDHEN and CDR2 SYDVKM. Between the trimmed V and J ends, which lost 7 bases and 0 bases, there was a span of 15 bases. This CDR3 region has 15 residues. CDR3 DNA: TGTGCCAGCACCCCCCTAGGGGTTATGAACACTGAAGCTTTCTTT. Its translation is CASTPLGVMNTEAFF.

The chain combines TRBV6-4 with TRBJ2-7, with D unclear. V was shortened by 4 bases and J by 1 base, with 8 bases between the two germline ends. Germline CDR1 is MRHNA and CDR2 is SNTAGT. This CDR3 region has 13 residues. The CDR3 protein is CASSGRRSYEQYF. The DNA of the CDR3 is TGTGCCAGCAGTGGCAGGCGATCCTACGAGCAGTACTTC.

The chain carries TRBV7-6 and TRBJ2-1; D possibly corresponds to TRBD2 (5 bases). Germline-derived CDR1 and CDR2 are SGHVS and FNYEAQ. This CDR3 region has 14 residues. Deletions cut 7 bases from V and 5 bases from J, with 15 bases between. The CDR3 region has the DNA TGTGCCAGCACCCCAACGGGATTACACAATGAGCAGTTCTTC. Amino acids: CASTPTGLHNEQFF. Looking up the rest from reference TRBV7-6 and TRBJ2-1 gives the full variable domain: GAGVSQSPRYKVTKRGQDVALRCDPISGHVSLYWYRQALGQGPEFLTYFNYEAQQDKSGLPNDRFSAERPEGSISTLTIQRTEQRDSAMYRCASTPTGLHNEQFFGPGTRLTVL.

This clone was counted between two and nine times. This rearrangement joins TRBV6-1 to TRBJ1-1; D is unresolved. Trimming removed 3 bases from V and 4 bases from J, with 0 bases in between. This CDR3 comprises 10 residues. The germline V gene encodes CDR1 MNHNS and CDR2 SASEGT. CDR3 region: CASSDTEAFF. The CDR3 bases are TGTGCCAGCAGTGACACTGAAGCTTTCTTT.

The chain's CDR3 is CASSYLAGGPTDTQYF. The CDR3 nucleotides read TGTGCCAGCAGCTACCTAGCGGGGGGGCCCACAGATACGCAGTATTTT. The V and J genes are TRBV9 and TRBJ2-3; TRBD2 matches at 12 bases. With 4 bases clipped from V and 2 bases from J, the junction kept 5 bases outside the gene matches. CDR1 SGDLS and CDR2 YYNGEE come from the germline V gene. There are 16 residues in the CDR3. The whole variable domain, remainder taken from reference TRBV9 and TRBJ2-3, is DSGVTQTPKHLITATGQRVTLRCSPRSGDLSVYWYQQSLDQGLQFLIQYYNGEERAKGNILERFSAQQFPDLHSELNLSSLELGDSALYFCASSYLAGGPTDTQYFGPGTRLTVL.

The chain recombines TRBV27 with TRBJ1-3; D unclear. Per germline, CDR1 MNHEY and CDR2 SMNVEV (reference sequence). V was shortened by 2 bases and J by 3 bases, with 5 bases between the two germline ends. The CDR3 extends over 13 amino acids. The CDR3 region has the DNA TGTGCCAGCAGTTTACTCGGTGGAAACACCATATATTTT. Protein: CASSLLGGNTIYF.